This T cell receptor (beta chain) was recorded in a study of CD8+ T cells in alopecia areata. At the level of the study: Treated patients received oral tofacitinib, 5 to 10 mg twice daily.

The authors sorted CD4+ and CD8+ T cells from PBMCs. Study-wide findings and caveats: Relative to normal scalp, lesional scalp, especially alopecia totalis/universalis, showed higher clonality. Mice gave a clearer picture of TCR sharing than patients did, possibly for HLA-related reasons.

As concerns this clone: What it binds is unknown.

Isolated RNA was reverse transcribed into cDNA used as the sequencing template. This table comes from immunoSEQ multiplex PCR, and its TCRdb copy is limited to in-frame clones, with some not included. The table has roughly 250,000 clones, 67% seen once; the top ten hold 1% to 1.5%. Trimming at V came to 0 bases and at J to 7 bases, leaving 10 bases not matched to a gene. Germline CDR1 SGHTA, CDR2 FQGNSA. The CDR3 sequence is 16 residues long. The specimen was CD4+ T cells sorted from blood, collected at week 0. The chain couples TRBV7-2 to TRBJ2-5; TRBD2 agrees at 8 bases. The sequence was obtained from a human donor with alopecia areata. CDR3 loop: CASSLATSGGLGTQYF. CDR3 nucleotides: TGTGCCAGCAGCTTAGCAACCAGCGGGGGCCTGGGGACCCAGTACTTC.